This entry lists 31 T cell receptor beta chains sequenced from one sample in a study of T cells in Graves' hyperthyroidism and ophthalmopathy. TCR beta CDR3 sequences were amplified from RNA transcripts. First-round RT-PCR with HTBI primers amplified the TCR CDR3 region. Each CDR3 protein is one row after TCRdb ran MiXCR on the multiplex PCR reads. The table has about 570,000 distinct CDR3 sequences, under 60% seen once; the top ten hold roughly 19%. The sequenced sample consisted of peripheral blood or thyroid tissue (not recorded which). Receptors originate from an adult woman with Graves' disease, either hyperthyroidism or ophthalmopathy (not recorded which).

This clonotype was observed a few times. The CDR3 DNA is TGTGCCAGCAGTACCGGGACAGACGCCTCCGAGCAGTACTTC. This sequence encodes CASSTGTDASEQYF. The chain couples TRBV6-1 to TRBJ2-7, with 7 bases matching TRBD1. This CDR3 contains 14 residues. V was pared by 5 bases and J by 6 bases, with 10 bases of the junction left unmatched. CDR1 and CDR2 from the germline V gene are MNHNS and SASEGT.

The J gene is TRBJ1-2, the V gene TRBV10-2; 8 bases agree with TRBD1. The CDR3 length is 18 residues. CDR1 and CDR2 (germline): WSHSY, SAAADI. J lost 0 bases, V lost 8 bases, and 17 bases had no gene match. CDR3 bases: TGCGCCAGCCTGGACAGGGACTCCCAACAAACGACTAACTATGGCTACACCTTC. It translates to CASLDRDSQQTTNYGYTF.

In its sample, this clonotype was seen once. This chain uses TRBV5-1 with TRBJ1-5; no clear D gene. The V end was cut by 0 bases, the J end by 14 bases, with 12 bases between. This CDR3 has 12 residues. Looked up from germline, CDR1 is SGHRS and CDR2 is YFSETQ. This CDR3 reads CASSLARAYEHF. The CDR3 nucleotides are TGCGCCAGCAGCTTGGCCCGGGCCTACGAGCATTTT.

This clonotype was seen many times. J is TRBJ1-5 and V is TRBV4-1; no reliable D call. The V and J ends lost 3 bases and 3 bases respectively, with 6 bases between them. Germline CDR1 is MGHRA and CDR2 is YSYEKL. This CDR3 is built from 13 residues. Here the CDR3 reads CASSQENNQPQHF. The CDR3 nucleotides read TGCGCCAGCAGCCAGGAGAACAATCAGCCCCAGCATTTT.

The V gene is TRBV29-1, the J gene TRBJ2-7; 11 bases map to TRBD2. The CDR3 sequence is 13 residues long. Germline V gene lookup returns CDR1 SQVTM and CDR2 ANQGSEA. V gave up 2 bases and J gave up 5 bases; unmatched junction bases: 2. CDR3 sequence (DNA): TGCAGCGTTGAACTACTAGCGGGAGACGAGCAGTACTTC. Protein product: CSVELLAGDEQYF.

In its sample, this clonotype was seen many times. The gene calls are TRBV9 and TRBJ2-7; D is possibly TRBD2 (6 bases). The CDR3 covers 15 residues. Per germline, CDR1 SGDLS and CDR2 YYNGEE. V shed 0 bases and J shed 1 base, with 11 bases lying between them. CDR3 loop: CASSVGLASSYEQYF. Written as DNA, the CDR3 is TGTGCCAGCAGCGTAGGCCTAGCGAGTTCCTACGAGCAGTACTTC.

In this sample, this clonotype turned up many times. The chain employs TRBV13 and TRBJ2-5, with a possible D match to TRBD1 (5 bases). The V gene's germline CDR1 is PRHDT and CDR2 FYEKMQ (reference sequence). The CDR3 consists of 15 residues. Deletions cut 5 bases from V and 5 bases from J, with 18 bases between. The CDR3, as DNA: TGTGCCAGCAGCCCAGGGTCCTGGCAGTCGGAGACCCAGTACTTC. Its protein is CASSPGSWQSETQYF.

This clonotype came up a few times. The chain uses TRBV27 and TRBJ1-2; TRBD1 is a possible D gene (5 bases). V was cut by 4 bases and J by 8 bases, with 20 bases left in between. This CDR3 contains 15 residues. Germline lookup yields CDR1 MNHEY and CDR2 SMNVEV (reference sequence). CDR3 sequence: CASSSPQGSVGGYTF. The CDR3 DNA is TGTGCCAGCAGTTCCCCGCAGGGATCTGTGGGGGGCTACACCTTC.

The rearrangement uses TRBV15 and TRBJ2-6; D call uncertain. Looked up from germline, CDR1 is LNHNV and CDR2 is YYDKDF (reference sequence). V lost 2 bases and J 18 bases, leaving 2 bases between the germline ends. CDR3 length: 8 amino acids. CDR3 DNA: TGTGCCACCAGCAGACGGACTTTC. It specifies CATSRRTF.

This chain links TRBV7-6 with TRBJ2-1, with D possibly being TRBD2 (6 bases). Between the trimmed V and J ends, which lost 6 bases and 10 bases, there was a span of 16 bases. CDR3 length: 13 residues. Germline CDR1 is SGHVS and CDR2 is FNYEAQ. CDR3 region: CASSPHLEGEQFF. CDR3 DNA sequence: TGTGCCAGCAGTCCACACTTGGAGGGGGAGCAGTTCTTC. Complete variable domain (other parts from reference TRBV7-6 and TRBJ2-1): GAGVSQSPRYKVTKRGQDVALRCDPISGHVSLYWYRQALGQGPEFLTYFNYEAQQDKSGLPNDRFSAERPEGSISTLTIQRTEQRDSAMYRCASSPHLEGEQFFGPGTRLTVL.

The V gene is TRBV9, the J gene TRBJ1-3; the D is unclear. V lost 0 bases, J lost 7 bases, and 8 bases lay in between. The CDR3 loop spans 13 amino acids. From germline, CDR1 is SGDLS and CDR2 YYNGEE. CDR3 in amino acids: CASSVVAGNTIYF. Here the CDR3 DNA reads TGTGCCAGCAGCGTAGTGGCGGGGAACACCATATATTTT.

The chain has TRBV6-1 and TRBJ2-1, with D possibly TRBD2 on 5 matching bases. The CDR3 is 13 residues long. The V end lost 8 bases, the J end lost 8 bases, and 16 bases lay between the germline ends. Germline values: CDR1 MNHNS, CDR2 SASEGT. For the CDR3, the DNA is TGTGCCAGCGCTGTGGTGATCGGGGATGAGCAGTTCTTC. Residues: CASAVVIGDEQFF.

This rearrangement joins TRBV20-1 to TRBJ2-7; no clear D. V was cut by 6 bases and J by 4 bases, with 16 bases left in between. This CDR3 is built from 13 residues. CDR1 is DFQATT, CDR2 SNEGSKA, per germline (reference sequence). The DNA of the CDR3 is TGCAGTGCCCTTGCTCAGCGCGGTTACGAGCAGTACTTC. Its translation is CSALAQRGYEQYF.

J is TRBJ2-7 and V is TRBV20-1; 8 positions match TRBD2. Per the germline V gene, CDR1 is DFQATT and CDR2 is SNEGSKA (reference sequence). This CDR3 is built from 17 residues. V lost 4 bases and J lost 2; bases outside the gene matches: 16. CDR3 nucleotide sequence: TGCAGTGCTATTCCGACTAGCGTAGGGCAATCCACCTACGAGCAGTACTTC. This encodes CSAIPTSVGQSTYEQYF.

The chain links TRBV9 to TRBJ2-7; the D gene is possibly TRBD2 (6 bases). The CDR3 loop spans 14 amino acids. Trimming pared 4 bases from V and 5 bases from J, leaving 16 bases between. CDR1 SGDLS and CDR2 YYNGEE come from the germline V gene. The CDR3 DNA is TGTGCCAGCAGCAACGGAGGGAGTAACCACGAGCAGTACTTC. Protein: CASSNGGSNHEQYF.

This clonotype came up once. The chain is built from TRBV30 and TRBJ1-2; D gene unclear. CDR3 length: 15 residues. Per germline, CDR1 GTSNPN and CDR2 SVGIG (reference sequence). The V and J ends lost 0 bases and 4 bases respectively, with 15 bases between them. CDR3 in DNA: TGTGCCTGGAGTGTAGCGGACGGCTATAGCTATGGCTACACCTTC. It translates to CAWSVADGYSYGYTF.

The table lists this clonotype with many counts. This chain links TRBV20-1 with TRBJ1-4, with D possibly TRBD1 on 5 matching bases. CDR1 and CDR2 (germline): DFQATT, SNEGSKA (reference sequence). With 5 bases removed from V and 4 bases from J, the gap between germline ends came to 11 bases. CDR3 length equals 13 residues. CDR3 loop: CSASGRVNEKLFF. DNA of the CDR3: TGCAGTGCTTCAGGGCGGGTTAATGAAAAACTGTTTTTT.

In its sample, this clonotype was seen many times. This chain links TRBV6-5 with TRBJ1-1; D gene unclear. V was cut by 6 bases and J by 0 bases, with 26 bases left in between. CDR1 and CDR2 (germline): MNHEY, SVGAGI. The CDR3 length is 19 residues. CDR3 nucleotides: TGTGCCAGCAGCCCCGTGGGGTTAGGCAGGCTACACATGAACACTGAAGCTTTCTTT. It specifies CASSPVGLGRLHMNTEAFF.

This clonotype was found many times. This sequence joins TRBV27 and TRBJ1-6; 7 bases agree with TRBD1. Germline CDR1 MNHEY, CDR2 SMNVEV (reference sequence). The CDR3 runs 14 residues. The V segment lost 5 bases and the J segment 7 bases; nucleotides outside the gene matches: 5. The CDR3: CASSEPGQNSPLHF. The CDR3 DNA follows: TGTGCCAGCAGTGAACCGGGACAGAATTCACCCCTCCACTTT.

This clonotype appeared a single time. This chain connects TRBV3-1 to TRBJ2-7; D is unresolved. Trimming pared 1 base from V and 4 bases from J, leaving 5 bases between. Germline CDR1 LGHDT, CDR2 YNNKEL (reference sequence). This CDR3 spans 12 amino acids. CDR3 nucleotides: TGTGCCAGCAGCCAAGCCCAGTACGAGCAGTACTTC. Translating it yields CASSQAQYEQYF.

There are many counts of this clonotype. The V call is TRBV11-2, the J call TRBJ2-5, with D hard to call. CDR3 length: 15 amino acids. With 5 bases removed from V and 5 bases from J, the gap between germline ends came to 18 bases. Germline CDR1 reads SGHAT; CDR2 reads FQNNGV. DNA for the CDR3: TGTGCCAGCAGCCCCTTGCGGTACCCTAGGGAGACCCAGTACTTC. Protein product: CASSPLRYPRETQYF.

This clonotype was counted a few times. Likely a read error: the CDR3 ends without its conserved phenylalanine or tryptophan. The DNA is left out, because the CDR3 cannot be placed on it with certainty; the CDR3 is given as TCRdb lists it. This chain uses TRBV9 with TRBJ1-1. Looked up from germline, CDR1 is SGDLS and CDR2 is YYNGEE. The CDR3 numbers 10 amino acids, ends counted. The CDR3 reads CASSQTTLIS.

The chain links TRBV28 to TRBJ2-5; D perhaps matches TRBD1 (6 bases). CDR1 is MDHEN, CDR2 SYDVKM, per germline. The CDR3 extends over 13 amino acids. V shed 8 bases and J shed 6 bases, with 16 bases lying between them. The CDR3, as DNA: TGTGCCAGCGTTATAGCAGGGGTGAAGACCCAGTACTTC. It specifies CASVIAGVKTQYF.

The sample holds many counts of this clonotype. The gene calls are TRBV11-2 and TRBJ2-6; D not resolved. The CDR3 totals 19 residues. Trimming removed 4 bases from V and 2 bases from J, with 21 bases in between. CDR1 and CDR2 from the germline V gene are SGHAT and FQNNGV. The CDR3, as DNA: TGTGCCAGCAGCTACCATGGGGAAATAGTAAGGGCTGGGGCCAACGTCCTGACTTTC. Translating gives CASSYHGEIVRAGANVLTF.

The chain couples TRBV11-2 to TRBJ2-7; 10 bases are shared with TRBD1. Germline values: CDR1 SGHAT, CDR2 FQNNGV. This CDR3 has 14 residues. Trimming removed 5 bases from V and 6 bases from J; junction bases left unmatched: 7. In nucleotides, the CDR3 is TGTGCCAGCAGCCTAGGGACAGGGGCGGCCGAGCAGTACTTC. This codes for CASSLGTGAAEQYF.

The genes are TRBV6-1 and TRBJ2-2, with TRBD1 matching over 7 bases. The CDR3 loop spans 14 amino acids. V shed 7 bases and J 6 bases; nucleotides not matched to a gene: 8. CDR1 MNHNS and CDR2 SASEGT come from the germline V gene. This CDR3 is CASKEGTEAGELFF. DNA for the CDR3: TGTGCCAGCAAAGAGGGGACAGAGGCCGGGGAGCTGTTTTTT.

This chain links TRBV29-1 with TRBJ2-7; possibly TRBD1 or TRBD2 for D (5 bases each). Germline CDR1 and CDR2: SQVTM and ANQGSEA. The CDR3 totals 13 residues. V was cut by 4 bases and J by 2 bases, with 12 bases left in between. The CDR3 region has the DNA TGCAGCGTTGGGGCAGGGACCGCCTACGAGCAGTACTTC. It translates to CSVGAGTAYEQYF.

The chain uses TRBV10-3 and TRBJ1-4; D possibly corresponds to TRBD1 (5 bases). The CDR3 loop spans 14 amino acids. In germline, CDR1 is ENHRY, CDR2 SYGVKD. V was trimmed by 2 bases and J by 6 bases, leaving 10 bases between them. The CDR3 region has the DNA TGTGCCATCAGTGAGGAGGGGAGGGATGAAAAACTGTTTTTT. Translated, it gives CAISEEGRDEKLFF.

The genes are TRBV19 and TRBJ2-7; D unresolved. From germline, CDR1 is LNHDA and CDR2 SQIVND (reference sequence). The CDR3 is made up of 9 amino acids. V lost 10 bases and J lost 9, with 10 bases in between. The CDR3 spells CATRGGQYF. The CDR3 DNA sequence: TGTGCCACCAGAGGCGGGCAGTACTTC.

Here the CDR3 DNA reads TGTGCCAGCAGCCGGGGCAGGGCCCAACCCGGGGAGCTGTTTTTT. This codes for CASSRGRAQPGELFF. This chain connects TRBV9 to TRBJ2-2, with D possibly being TRBD1 or TRBD2 (5 bases each). V lost 4 bases to trimming and J lost 6 bases, with 16 bases between them. The CDR3 contains 15 residues. CDR1 is SGDLS and CDR2 is YYNGEE in the germline V gene. The full variable domain, completed using reference TRBV9 and TRBJ2-2, is DSGVTQTPKHLITATGQRVTLRCSPRSGDLSVYWYQQSLDQGLQFLIQYYNGEERAKGNILERFSAQQFPDLHSELNLSSLELGDSALYFCASSRGRAQPGELFFGEGSRLTVL.

This clonotype was counted between two and nine times. CDR3 loop: CSVEVGQGSGELFF. The CDR3 DNA reads TGCAGCGTTGAAGTTGGGCAGGGTTCCGGGGAGCTGTTTTTT. This chain links TRBV29-1 with TRBJ2-2; weak D call: TRBD1 (5 bases). Trimming stripped 1 base from V and 6 bases from J, with 12 bases between. CDR1 and CDR2 (germline): SQVTM, ANQGSEA. The CDR3 has 14 residues.